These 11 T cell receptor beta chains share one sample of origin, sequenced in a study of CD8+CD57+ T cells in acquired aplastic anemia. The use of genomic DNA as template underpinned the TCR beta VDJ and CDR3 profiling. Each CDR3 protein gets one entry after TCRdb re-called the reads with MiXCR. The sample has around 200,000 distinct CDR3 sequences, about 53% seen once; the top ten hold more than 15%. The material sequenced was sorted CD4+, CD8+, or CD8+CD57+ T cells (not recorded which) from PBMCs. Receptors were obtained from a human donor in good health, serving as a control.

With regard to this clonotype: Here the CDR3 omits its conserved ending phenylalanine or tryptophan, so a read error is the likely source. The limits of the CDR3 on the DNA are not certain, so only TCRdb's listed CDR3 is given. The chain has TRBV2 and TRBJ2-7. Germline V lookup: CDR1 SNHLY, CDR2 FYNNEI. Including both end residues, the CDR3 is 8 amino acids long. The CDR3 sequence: CASTEDRP.

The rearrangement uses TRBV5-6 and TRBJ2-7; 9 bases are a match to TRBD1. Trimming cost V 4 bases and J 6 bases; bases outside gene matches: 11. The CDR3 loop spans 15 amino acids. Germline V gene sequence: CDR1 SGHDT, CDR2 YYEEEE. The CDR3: CASSLTGGRDSEQYF. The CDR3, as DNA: TGTGCCAGCAGCCTAACAGGGGGCAGGGACAGCGAGCAGTACTTC. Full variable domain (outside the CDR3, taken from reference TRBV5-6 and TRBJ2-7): DAGVTQSPTHLIKTRGQQVTLRCSPKSGHDTVSWYQQALGQGPQFIFQYYEEEERQRGNFPDRFSGHQFPNYSSELNVNALLLGDSALYLCASSLTGGRDSEQYFGPGTRLTVT.

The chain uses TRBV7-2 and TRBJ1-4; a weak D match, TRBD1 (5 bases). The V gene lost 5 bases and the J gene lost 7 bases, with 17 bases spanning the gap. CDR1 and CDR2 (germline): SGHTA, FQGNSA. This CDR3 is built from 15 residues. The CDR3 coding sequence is TGTGCCAGCAGCCGTGGACACCGGGCGGGTGAAAAACTGTTTTTT. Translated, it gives CASSRGHRAGEKLFF.

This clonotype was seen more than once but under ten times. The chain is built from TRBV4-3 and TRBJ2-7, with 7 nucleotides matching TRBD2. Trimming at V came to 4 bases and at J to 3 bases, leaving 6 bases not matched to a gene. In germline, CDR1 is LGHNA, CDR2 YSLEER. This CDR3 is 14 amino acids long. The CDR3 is CASSPFAGVYEQYF. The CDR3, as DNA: TGCGCCAGCAGCCCTTTTGCGGGGGTCTACGAGCAGTACTTC.

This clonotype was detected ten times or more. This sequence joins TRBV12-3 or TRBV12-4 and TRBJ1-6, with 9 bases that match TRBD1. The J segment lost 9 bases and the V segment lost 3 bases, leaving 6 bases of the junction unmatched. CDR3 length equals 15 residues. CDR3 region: CASSFAGTGSSPLHF. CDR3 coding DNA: TGTGCCAGCAGTTTCGCCGGGACAGGGAGTTCACCCCTCCACTTT.

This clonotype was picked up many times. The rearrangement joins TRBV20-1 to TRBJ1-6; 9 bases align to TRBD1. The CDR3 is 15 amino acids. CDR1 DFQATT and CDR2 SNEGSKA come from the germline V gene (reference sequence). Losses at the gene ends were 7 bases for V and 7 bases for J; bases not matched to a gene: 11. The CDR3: CSVPLQGAGNSPLHF. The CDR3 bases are TGCAGTGTCCCGCTACAGGGGGCTGGGAATTCACCCCTCCACTTT.

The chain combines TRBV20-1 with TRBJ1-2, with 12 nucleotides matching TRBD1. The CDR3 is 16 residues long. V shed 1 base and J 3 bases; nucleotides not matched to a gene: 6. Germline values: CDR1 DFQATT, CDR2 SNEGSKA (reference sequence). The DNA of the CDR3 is TGCAGTGCTAGAGCCGGGGACAGGGGGCTGGACTATGGCTACACCTTC. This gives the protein CSARAGDRGLDYGYTF.

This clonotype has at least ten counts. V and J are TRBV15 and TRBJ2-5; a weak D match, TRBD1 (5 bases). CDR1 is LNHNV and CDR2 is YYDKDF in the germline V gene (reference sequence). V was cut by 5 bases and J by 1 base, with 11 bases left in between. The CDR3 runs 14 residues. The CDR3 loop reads CATSRRQSQETQYF. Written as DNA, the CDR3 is TGTGCCACCAGCCGTCGACAGAGCCAAGAGACCCAGTACTTC.

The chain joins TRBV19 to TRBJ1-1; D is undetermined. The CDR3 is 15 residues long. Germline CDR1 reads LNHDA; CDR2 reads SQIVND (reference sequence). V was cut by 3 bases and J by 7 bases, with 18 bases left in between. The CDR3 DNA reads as TGTGCCAGTAGTATCTTCCTGGGCAGCGCAAATGAAGCTTTCTTT. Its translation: CASSIFLGSANEAFF.

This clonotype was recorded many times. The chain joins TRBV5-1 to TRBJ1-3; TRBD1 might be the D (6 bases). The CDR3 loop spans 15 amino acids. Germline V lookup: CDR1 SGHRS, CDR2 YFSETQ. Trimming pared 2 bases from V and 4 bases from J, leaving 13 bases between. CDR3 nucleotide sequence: TGCGCCAGCAGCTTAGTTGGACAGTGGGGAAACACCATATATTTT. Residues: CASSLVGQWGNTIYF.

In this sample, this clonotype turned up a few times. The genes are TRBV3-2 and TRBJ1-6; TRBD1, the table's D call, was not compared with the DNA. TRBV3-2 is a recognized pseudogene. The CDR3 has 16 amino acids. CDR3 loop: CASSSGTGQYNSPLHF. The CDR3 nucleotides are TGTGCCAGCAGCTCCGGGACAGGGCAATATAATTCACCCCTCCACTTT.